Only one count was recorded for the clone carrying this T cell receptor beta chain. Its specificity is not known. This sample is part of a study of cytomegalovirus exposure and HLA in healthy donors. General study results and limits: Testing in vitro showed a few CMV-associated chains specific for CMV antigens. Researchers catalogued approximately 170 TCR beta chains as cytomegalovirus-associated.

The donors formed part of the approximately 120-subject validation cohort, distinct from the roughly 620-subject first cohort. Here immunoSEQ multiplex PCR was the method, and the copy in TCRdb shows in-frame clones only, minus some. The table has fewer than 150,000 clones, around 88% seen once. This CDR3 has 13 amino acids. V shed 2 bases and J shed 1 base, with 5 bases lying between them. Germline loops: CDR1 PRHDT, CDR2 FYEKMQ (reference sequence). The sequence was collected from a woman aged 18-29 years in good health and CMV-seropositive. This chain uses TRBV13 with TRBJ1-2; D call uncertain. Input material: PBMCs. CDR3 amino acids: CASSLSGNYGYTF. CDR3 DNA sequence: TGTGCCAGCAGCTTATCGGGTAACTATGGCTACACCTTC. Full variable domain (remainder filled in from reference TRBV13 and TRBJ1-2): AAGVIQSPRHLIKEKRETATLKCYPIPRHDTVYWYQQGPGQDPQFLISFYEKMQSDKGSIPDRFSAQQFSDYHSELNMSSLELGDSALYFCASSLSGNYGYTFGSGTRLTVV.